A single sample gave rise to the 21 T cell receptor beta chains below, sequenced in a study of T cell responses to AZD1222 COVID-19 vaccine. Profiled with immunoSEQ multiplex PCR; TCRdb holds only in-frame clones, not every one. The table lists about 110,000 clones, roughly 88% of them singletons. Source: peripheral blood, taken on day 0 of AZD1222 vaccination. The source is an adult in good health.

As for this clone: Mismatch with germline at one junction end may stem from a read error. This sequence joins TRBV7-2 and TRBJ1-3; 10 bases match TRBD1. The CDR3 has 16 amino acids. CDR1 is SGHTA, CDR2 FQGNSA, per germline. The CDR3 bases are TGTGCCAGCAGCGTAGCCGGGACAGGGGCTGGAAACACCATATATTTT. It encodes CASSVAGTGAGNTIYF.

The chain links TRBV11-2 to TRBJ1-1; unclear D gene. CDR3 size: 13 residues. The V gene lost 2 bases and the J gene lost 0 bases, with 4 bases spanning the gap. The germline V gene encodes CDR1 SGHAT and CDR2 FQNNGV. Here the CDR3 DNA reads TGTGCCAGCAGCTTAAGGGTGAACACTGAAGCTTTCTTT. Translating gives CASSLRVNTEAFF.

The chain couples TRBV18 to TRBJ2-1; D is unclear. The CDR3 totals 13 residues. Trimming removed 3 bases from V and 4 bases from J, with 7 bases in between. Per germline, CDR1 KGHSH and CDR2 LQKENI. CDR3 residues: CASSPAGYNEQFF. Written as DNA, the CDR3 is TGTGCCAGCTCACCGGCAGGATACAATGAGCAGTTCTTC. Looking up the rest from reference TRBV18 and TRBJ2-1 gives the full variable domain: NAGVMQNPRHLVRRRGQEARLRCSPMKGHSHVYWYRQLPEEGLKFMVYLQKENIIDESGMPKERFSAEFPKEGPSILRIQQVVRGDSAAYFCASSPAGYNEQFFGPGTRLTVL.

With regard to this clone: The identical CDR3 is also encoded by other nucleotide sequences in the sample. The CDR3 nucleotides are TGTGCCAGCAGCTTAAGTTTCAATCAGCCCCAGCATTTT. Translating it yields CASSLSFNQPQHF. The J gene is TRBJ1-5, the V gene TRBV7-2; no definite D call. This CDR3 contains 13 residues. Germline loops: CDR1 SGHTA, CDR2 FQGNSA. The V and J ends lost 2 bases and 3 bases respectively, with 5 bases between them. The full variable domain, completed using reference TRBV7-2 and TRBJ1-5, is GAGVSQSPSNKVTEKGKDVELRCDPISGHTALYWYRQSLGQGLEFLIYFQGNSAPDKSGLPSDRFSAERTGGSVSTLTIQRTQQEDSAVYLCASSLSFNQPQHFGDGTRLSIL.

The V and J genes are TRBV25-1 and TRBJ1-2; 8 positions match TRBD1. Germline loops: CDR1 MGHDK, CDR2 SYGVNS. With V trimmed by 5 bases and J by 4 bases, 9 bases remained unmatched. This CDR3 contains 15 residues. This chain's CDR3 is CASSSKGDRGYGYTF. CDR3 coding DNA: TGTGCCAGCAGTTCAAAGGGCGACAGGGGCTATGGCTACACCTTC.

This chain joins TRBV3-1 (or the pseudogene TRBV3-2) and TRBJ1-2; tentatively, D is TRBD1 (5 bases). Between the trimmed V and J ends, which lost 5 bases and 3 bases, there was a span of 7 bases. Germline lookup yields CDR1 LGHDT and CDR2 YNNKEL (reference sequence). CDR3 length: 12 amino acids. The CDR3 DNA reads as TGTGCCAGCAGCGGGGGGGACTATGGCTACACCTTC. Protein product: CASSGGDYGYTF.

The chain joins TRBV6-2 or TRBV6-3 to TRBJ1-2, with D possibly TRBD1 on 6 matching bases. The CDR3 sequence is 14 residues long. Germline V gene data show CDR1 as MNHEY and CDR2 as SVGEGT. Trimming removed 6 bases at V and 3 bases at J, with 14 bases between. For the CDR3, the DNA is TGTGCCAGCAGCCCCCAGGGGACCCACTATGGCTACACCTTC. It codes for CASSPQGTHYGYTF.

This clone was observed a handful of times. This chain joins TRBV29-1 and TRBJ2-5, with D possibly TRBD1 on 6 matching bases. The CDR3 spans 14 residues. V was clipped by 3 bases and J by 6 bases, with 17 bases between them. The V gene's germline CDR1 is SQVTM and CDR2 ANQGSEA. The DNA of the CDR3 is TGCAGCGTTGATTCAGGACAGCTATCCCAGACCCAGTACTTC. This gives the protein CSVDSGQLSQTQYF. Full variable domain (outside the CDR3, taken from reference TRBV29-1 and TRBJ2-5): SAVISQKPSRDICQRGTSLTIQCQVDSQVTMMFWYRQQPGQSLTLIATANQGSEATYESGFVIDKFPISRPNLTFSTLTVSNMSPEDSSIYLCSVDSGQLSQTQYFGPGTRLLVL.

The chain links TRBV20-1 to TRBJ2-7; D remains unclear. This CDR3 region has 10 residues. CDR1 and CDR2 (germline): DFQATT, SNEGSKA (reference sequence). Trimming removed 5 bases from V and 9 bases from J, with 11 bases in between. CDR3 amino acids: CSALTSAQYF. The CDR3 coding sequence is TGCAGTGCTCTCACGTCGGCGCAGTACTTC.

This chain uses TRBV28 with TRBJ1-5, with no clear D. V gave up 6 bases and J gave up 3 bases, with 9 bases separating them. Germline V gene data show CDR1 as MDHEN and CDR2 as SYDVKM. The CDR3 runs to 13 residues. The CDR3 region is CASSQGFNQPQHF. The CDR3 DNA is TGTGCCAGCAGCCAAGGGTTCAATCAGCCCCAGCATTTT.

As DNA, the CDR3 is TGTGCCAGTAGTGACAGGGAGAGCACTGAAGCTTTCTTT. It encodes CASSDRESTEAFF. The chain links TRBV19 to TRBJ1-1, with 7 bases aligning to TRBD1. J was trimmed by 4 bases and V by 5 bases; bases with no gene match: 4. This CDR3 is 13 amino acids long. Germline loops: CDR1 LNHDA, CDR2 SQIVND (reference sequence).

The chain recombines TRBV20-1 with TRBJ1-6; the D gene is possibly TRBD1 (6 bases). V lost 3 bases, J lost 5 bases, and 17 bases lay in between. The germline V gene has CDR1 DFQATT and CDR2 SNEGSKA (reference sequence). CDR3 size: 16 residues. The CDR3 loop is CSASLKKGQHNSPLHF. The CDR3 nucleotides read TGCAGTGCTAGTTTGAAAAAAGGACAGCATAATTCACCCCTCCACTTT.

The CDR3 DNA sequence: TGTGCCAGCAGCGTTCAGACAGAGAACACTGAAGCTTTCTTT. Translated: CASSVQTENTEAFF. V is TRBV9 and J is TRBJ1-1; tentatively, D is TRBD1 (5 bases). The germline V gene has CDR1 SGDLS and CDR2 YYNGEE. This CDR3 comprises 14 residues. V gave up 2 bases and J gave up 1 base, with 9 bases separating them.

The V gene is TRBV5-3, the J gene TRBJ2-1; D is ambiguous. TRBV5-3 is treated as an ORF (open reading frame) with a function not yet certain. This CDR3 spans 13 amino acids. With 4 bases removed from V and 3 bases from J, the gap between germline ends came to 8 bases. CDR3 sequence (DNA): TGTGCCAGAAGCGCACGGCACTACAATGAGCAGTTCTTC. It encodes CARSARHYNEQFF.

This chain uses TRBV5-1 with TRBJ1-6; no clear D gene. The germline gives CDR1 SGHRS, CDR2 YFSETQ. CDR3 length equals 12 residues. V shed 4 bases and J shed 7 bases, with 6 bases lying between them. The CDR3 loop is CASSTQNSPLHF. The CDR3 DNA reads TGCGCCAGCAGCACCCAGAATTCACCCCTCCACTTT.

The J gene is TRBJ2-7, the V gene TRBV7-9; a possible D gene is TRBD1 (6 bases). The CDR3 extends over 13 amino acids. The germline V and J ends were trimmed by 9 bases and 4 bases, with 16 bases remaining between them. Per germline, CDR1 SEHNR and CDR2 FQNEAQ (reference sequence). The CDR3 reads CASSGQPNYEQYF. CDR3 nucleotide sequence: TGTGCCAGTTCCGGACAGCCCAATTACGAGCAGTACTTC.

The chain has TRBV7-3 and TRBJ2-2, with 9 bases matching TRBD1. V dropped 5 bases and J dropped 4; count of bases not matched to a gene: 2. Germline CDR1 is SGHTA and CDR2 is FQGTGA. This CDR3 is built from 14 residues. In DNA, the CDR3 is TGTGCCAGCAGCCCGGACAGGGGCACCGGGGAGCTGTTTTTT. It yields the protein CASSPDRGTGELFF.

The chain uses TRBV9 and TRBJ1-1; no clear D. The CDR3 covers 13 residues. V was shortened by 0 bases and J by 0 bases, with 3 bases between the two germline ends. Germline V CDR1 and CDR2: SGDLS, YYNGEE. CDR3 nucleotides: TGTGCCAGCAGCGTAGACGTGAACACTGAAGCTTTCTTT. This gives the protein CASSVDVNTEAFF.

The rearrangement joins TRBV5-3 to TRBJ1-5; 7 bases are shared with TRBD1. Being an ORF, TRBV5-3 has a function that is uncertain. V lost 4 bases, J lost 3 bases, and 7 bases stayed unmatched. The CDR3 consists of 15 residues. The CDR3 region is CARSRGQAHNQPQHF. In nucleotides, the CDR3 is TGTGCCAGAAGCCGAGGACAGGCGCACAATCAGCCCCAGCATTTT.

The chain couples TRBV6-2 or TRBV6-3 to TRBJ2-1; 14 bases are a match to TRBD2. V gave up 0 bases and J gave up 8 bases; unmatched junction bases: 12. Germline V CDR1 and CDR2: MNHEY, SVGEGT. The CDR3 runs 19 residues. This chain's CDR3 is CASSYSTATSGGALHEQFF. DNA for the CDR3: TGTGCCAGCAGTTACTCAACCGCGACTAGCGGGGGGGCCTTGCATGAGCAGTTCTTC.

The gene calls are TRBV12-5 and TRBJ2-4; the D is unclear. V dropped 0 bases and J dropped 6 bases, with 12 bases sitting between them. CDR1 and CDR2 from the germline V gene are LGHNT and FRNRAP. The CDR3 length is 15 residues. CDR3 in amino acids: CASGLVLRQLNIQYF. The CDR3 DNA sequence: TGTGCTAGTGGTTTGGTACTTAGGCAGTTAAACATTCAGTACTTC.